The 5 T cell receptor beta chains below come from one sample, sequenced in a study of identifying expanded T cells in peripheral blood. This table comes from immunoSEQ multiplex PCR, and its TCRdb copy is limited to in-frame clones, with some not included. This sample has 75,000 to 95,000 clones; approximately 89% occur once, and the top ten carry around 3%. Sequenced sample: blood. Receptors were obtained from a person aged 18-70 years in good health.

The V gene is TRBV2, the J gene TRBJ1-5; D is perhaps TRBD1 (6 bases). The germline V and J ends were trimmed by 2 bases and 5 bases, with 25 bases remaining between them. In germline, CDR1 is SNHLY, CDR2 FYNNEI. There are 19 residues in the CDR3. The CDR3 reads CASSEIGNPGAPFDQPQHF. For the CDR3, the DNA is TGTGCCAGCAGTGAAATAGGAAATCCGGGGGCCCCGTTCGATCAGCCCCAGCATTTT.

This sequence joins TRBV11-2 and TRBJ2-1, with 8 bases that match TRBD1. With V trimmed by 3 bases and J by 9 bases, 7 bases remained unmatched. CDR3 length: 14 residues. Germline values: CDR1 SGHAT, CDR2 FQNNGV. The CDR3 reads CASSFNSGGSEQFF. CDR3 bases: TGTGCCAGCAGCTTCAATTCAGGGGGCAGTGAGCAGTTCTTC.

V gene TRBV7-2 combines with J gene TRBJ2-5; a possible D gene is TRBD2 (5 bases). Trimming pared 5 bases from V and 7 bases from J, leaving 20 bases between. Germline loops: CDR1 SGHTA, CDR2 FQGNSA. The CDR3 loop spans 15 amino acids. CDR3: CASSPPLKGRGTQYF. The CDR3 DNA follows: TGTGCCAGCAGCCCCCCCCTAAAGGGTCGGGGGACCCAGTACTTC.

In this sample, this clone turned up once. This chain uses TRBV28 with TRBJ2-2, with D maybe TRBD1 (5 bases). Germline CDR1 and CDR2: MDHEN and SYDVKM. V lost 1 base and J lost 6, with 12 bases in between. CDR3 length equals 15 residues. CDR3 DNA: TGTGCCAGCAGTTTATTTGGGGCGGTGGCCGGGGAGCTGTTTTTT. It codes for CASSLFGAVAGELFF.

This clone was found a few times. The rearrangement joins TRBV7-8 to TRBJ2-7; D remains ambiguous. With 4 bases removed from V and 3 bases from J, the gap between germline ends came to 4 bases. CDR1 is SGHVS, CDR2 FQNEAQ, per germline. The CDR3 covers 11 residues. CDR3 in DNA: TGTGCCAGCAGCTCTGTCTACGAGCAGTACTTC. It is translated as CASSSVYEQYF.